These 3 T cell receptor beta chains originate from one sample sequenced in a study of blood T cell repertoires in COVID-19. Some clones are missing from TCRdb's copy, which holds only in-frame ones; the method was immunoSEQ multiplex PCR. In the table there are approximately 350,000 clones, about nine tenths of which are singletons. Material: peripheral blood. The receptor set was obtained from a woman between 65 and 79 years old with COVID-19, enrolled during active disease.

V usage is TRBV19 and J usage is TRBJ1-2; perhaps TRBD1 as D (5 bases). The CDR3 has 13 amino acids. Germline CDR1 is LNHDA and CDR2 is SQIVND (reference sequence). The V end was cut by 2 bases, the J end by 8 bases, with 12 bases between. The CDR3 nucleotides are TGTGCCAGTAGTATACTCCAGGGATACGGCTACACCTTC. Its protein is CASSILQGYGYTF.

The V gene is TRBV5-4, the J gene TRBJ2-1; 7 bases are shared with TRBD1. The CDR3 consists of 14 residues. Germline V gives CDR1 SGHNT, CDR2 YYREEE (reference sequence). The V gene end was trimmed by 5 bases and the J gene end by 9 bases; junction bases not matched to a gene: 11. CDR3 in amino acids: CASSGRGRLSEQFF. CDR3 coding DNA: TGTGCCAGCAGTGGTAGGGGGCGTTTAAGTGAGCAGTTCTTC.

The DNA for the CDR3 is TGTGCCAGCAGTGAAGTATACGGCTCCTACGAGCAGTACTTC. Amino acids: CASSEVYGSYEQYF. The chain is built from TRBV6-1 and TRBJ2-7; D gene unclear. V was shortened by 1 base and J by 0 bases, with 7 bases between the two germline ends. Per germline, CDR1 MNHNS and CDR2 SASEGT. The CDR3 length is 14 residues.